This record concerns one T cell receptor beta chain sequence. Assay: immunoSEQ multiplex PCR; the TCRdb copy retains only in-frame clones and omits some. This table has 35,000 or so clones, 88% appearing once. Germline assignment: CDR1 SGHTA and CDR2 FQGNSA. This CDR3 contains 15 residues. V was trimmed by 5 bases and J by 3 bases, leaving 16 bases between them. This specimen comes from a study of T cell changes during pregnancy in multiple sclerosis. This chain connects TRBV7-2 to TRBJ1-1; no clear D. Sequenced here: CD4+ T cells from peripheral blood mononuclear cells, sampled in the first trimester of pregnancy. This receptor was identified in a female donor with multiple sclerosis, enrolled in a pregnancy study. The CDR3 nucleotides read TGTGCCAGCAGCCTAGGTTCAGTGCTGGACACTGAAGCTTTCTTT. It translates to CASSLGSVLDTEAFF. The entire variable domain, with the rest obtained from reference TRBV7-2 and TRBJ1-1, is as follows: GAGVSQSPSNKVTEKGKDVELRCDPISGHTALYWYRQSLGQGLEFLIYFQGNSAPDKSGLPSDRFSAERTGGSVSTLTIQRTQQEDSAVYLCASSLGSVLDTEAFFGQGTRLTVV.